Shown below are 21 T cell receptor beta chains from a single sample sequenced in a study of blood T cell repertoires in COVID-19 (TCRdb year 2020). The library came from the immunoSEQ multiplex PCR assay. TCRdb stores this immuneACCESS table with in-frame sequences only. Part of the clones is absent; in the studies checked, under half of the shortfall reflects unresolved V genes, and no reason is known for the rest. The table for this sample lists about 160,000 clones; 79% of them were counted only once. 7.5% to 8.5% of the sample is in the top ten clones. The sample was peripheral blood. All receptors derive from a woman aged 60-75 years with COVID-19, enrolled during active disease.

The chain links TRBV7-8 to TRBJ1-5; D perhaps matches TRBD1 (5 bases). The germline gives CDR1 SGHVS, CDR2 FQNEAQ. This CDR3 comprises 17 residues. The V gene lost 5 bases and the J gene lost 0 bases, with 17 bases spanning the gap. This CDR3 reads CASSAYRGTSSNQPQHF. The CDR3 DNA follows: TGTGCCAGCAGCGCTTATAGAGGGACTTCTAGCAATCAGCCCCAGCATTTT.

The J gene is TRBJ1-1, the V gene TRBV29-1; 9 nucleotides line up with TRBD1. Trimming at V came to 6 bases and at J to 2 bases, leaving 4 bases not matched to a gene. The CDR3 is 13 residues long. Germline V gives CDR1 SQVTM, CDR2 ANQGSEA. The chain's CDR3 is CSVSTGGNTEAFF. The CDR3 DNA sequence: TGCAGCGTCTCGACAGGGGGTAACACTGAAGCTTTCTTT.

This clone was recorded once. This chain uses TRBV9 with TRBJ1-6, with 7 bases identical to TRBD1. The ends lost 3 bases at V and 11 bases at J; junction bases unmatched: 8. The germline V gene has CDR1 SGDLS and CDR2 YYNGEE. The CDR3 runs 14 residues. The chain's CDR3 is CASSERTGRAPLHF. CDR3 nucleotides: TGTGCCAGCAGCGAAAGGACAGGAAGAGCACCCCTCCACTTT.

The chain combines TRBV9 with TRBJ2-3; D not resolved. The V end lost 0 bases, the J end lost 0 bases, and 8 bases lay between the germline ends. From germline, CDR1 is SGDLS and CDR2 YYNGEE. This CDR3 has 15 residues. The CDR3 reads CASSVGFPSTDTQYF. The CDR3 DNA reads as TGTGCCAGCAGCGTAGGTTTCCCTAGCACAGATACGCAGTATTTT.

The CDR3 DNA reads as TGCGCCAGCAGCTTGGGGACTATCACCGGGGAGCTGTTTTTT. The encoded protein is CASSLGTITGELFF. The chain uses TRBV5-1 and TRBJ2-2; D is possibly TRBD2 (6 bases). CDR1 and CDR2 (germline): SGHRS, YFSETQ. The CDR3 loop spans 14 amino acids. V lost 0 bases, J lost 4 bases, and 7 bases lay in between. Full variable domain (missing parts from reference TRBV5-1 and TRBJ2-2): KAGVTQTPRYLIKTRGQQVTLSCSPISGHRSVSWYQQTPGQGLQFLFEYFSETQRNKGNFPGRFSGRQFSNSRSEMNVSTLELGDSALYLCASSLGTITGELFFGEGSRLTVL.

The chain links TRBV2 to TRBJ1-4; D gene unclear. This CDR3 contains 14 residues. The germline V and J ends were trimmed by 4 bases and 8 bases, with 14 bases remaining between them. The germline gives CDR1 SNHLY, CDR2 FYNNEI. DNA of the CDR3: TGTGCCAGCAGTGTTTCGAGGGCAACCGAAAAACTGTTTTTT. As protein: CASSVSRATEKLFF.

The genes are TRBV28 and TRBJ1-2; perhaps TRBD1 as D (5 bases). The V gene's germline CDR1 is MDHEN and CDR2 SYDVKM. With 5 bases removed from V and 4 bases from J, the gap between germline ends came to 14 bases. The CDR3 is made up of 14 amino acids. The CDR3 loop reads CASSPGDSPYGYTF. The DNA for the CDR3 is TGTGCCAGCAGTCCGGGTGACAGTCCCTATGGCTACACCTTC.

The chain recombines TRBV7-2 with TRBJ2-2, with 8 bases matching TRBD1. This CDR3 contains 16 residues. Germline CDR1 is SGHTA and CDR2 is FQGNSA. V trimming: 5 bases; J trimming: 1 base; junction bases outside the gene matches: 6. The CDR3 region is CASSPQTGVNTGELFF. The DNA for the CDR3 is TGTGCCAGCAGCCCGCAGACAGGGGTGAACACCGGGGAGCTGTTTTTT.

The sample holds a few counts of this clone. The rearrangement uses TRBV4-1 and TRBJ2-5; D remains unclear. The germline V gene has CDR1 MGHRA and CDR2 YSYEKL. The length of the CDR3 is 15 residues. The V and J ends lost 0 bases and 3 bases respectively, with 11 bases between them. In DNA form, the CDR3 reads TGCGCCAGCAGCCAAGATTTGCTGGCAGAAGAGACCCAGTACTTC. This gives the protein CASSQDLLAEETQYF.

CDR3 DNA sequence: TGTGCCAGCAGTTTGACAGGGGACTATGGCTACACCTTC. Translation: CASSLTGDYGYTF. This rearrangement joins TRBV27 to TRBJ1-2; the match to TRBD1 covers 8 bases. Germline CDR1 and CDR2: MNHEY and SMNVEV (reference sequence). The CDR3 totals 13 residues. Trimming took 3 bases from V and 3 from J; bases not matched to a gene: 0.

The chain is built from TRBV7-8 and TRBJ2-1; D is undetermined. Trimming stripped 0 bases from V and 4 bases from J, with 7 bases between. The CDR3 sequence is 14 residues long. Germline V gene lookup returns CDR1 SGHVS and CDR2 FQNEAQ. CDR3 nucleotide sequence: TGTGCCAGCAGCTTAGCCACGGGTTACAATGAGCAGTTCTTC. It codes for CASSLATGYNEQFF.

The V call is TRBV11-2, the J call TRBJ2-7, with 7 nucleotides matching TRBD1. The CDR3 runs to 14 residues. Trimming removed 5 bases from V and 0 bases from J; junction bases left unmatched: 4. The germline gives CDR1 SGHAT, CDR2 FQNNGV. The CDR3 sequence is CASSPDRVSYEQYF. The DNA for the CDR3 is TGTGCCAGCAGCCCAGACAGGGTCTCCTACGAGCAGTACTTC.

CDR3 protein: CASSLGRGPVDTQYF. Here the CDR3 DNA reads TGTGCCAGCAGCTTAGGCAGGGGGCCAGTAGATACGCAGTATTTT. The gene calls are TRBV11-3 and TRBJ2-3; TRBD1 matches 8 bases. V lost 1 base, J lost 5 bases, and 5 bases stayed unmatched. The CDR3 is made up of 15 amino acids. Germline lookup yields CDR1 SGHNT and CDR2 YENEEA.

J is TRBJ2-3 and V is TRBV6-5; 10 nucleotides match TRBD1. The V segment lost 10 bases and the J segment 2 bases; nucleotides outside the gene matches: 6. Per the germline V gene, CDR1 is MNHEY and CDR2 is SVGAGI. This CDR3 comprises 14 residues. The CDR3 loop is CATSGQGITDTQYF. DNA of the CDR3: TGTGCCACTTCGGGACAGGGGATCACAGATACGCAGTATTTT.

This chain joins TRBV7-2 and TRBJ2-3; D possibly corresponds to TRBD2 (6 bases). The CDR3 sequence is 13 residues long. Looked up from germline, CDR1 is SGHTA and CDR2 is FQGNSA. Trimming removed 4 bases from V and 3 bases from J, with 8 bases in between. CDR3 region: CASSWDSTDTQYF. The CDR3 region has the DNA TGTGCCAGCAGCTGGGACTCTACAGATACGCAGTATTTT.

The V gene is TRBV7-9, the J gene TRBJ1-1, with D possibly matching TRBD1 (5 bases). The CDR3 length is 13 residues. V lost 3 bases, J lost 1 base, and 6 bases lay in between. Germline V lookup: CDR1 SEHNR, CDR2 FQNEAQ (reference sequence). In DNA, the CDR3 is TGTGCCAGCAGCTTGACAGAGAACACTGAAGCTTTCTTT. Protein sequence: CASSLTENTEAFF. Supplemented by reference TRBV7-9 and TRBJ1-1, the full variable domain reads DTGVSQNPRHKITKRGQNVTFRCDPISEHNRLYWYRQTLGQGPEFLTYFQNEAQLEKSRLLSDRFSAERPKGSFSTLEIQRTEQGDSAMYLCASSLTENTEAFFGQGTRLTVV.

This clone was observed a handful of times. The rearrangement uses TRBV2 and TRBJ2-2; the match to TRBD1 covers 9 bases. The CDR3 has 14 residues. Germline V gene data show CDR1 as SNHLY and CDR2 as FYNNEI. The trim removed 8 bases at V and 4 bases at J, leaving 5 bases unmatched. CDR3 bases: TGTGCCAGCTCCGGGACAGGGTTCACCGGGGAGCTGTTTTTT. It yields the protein CASSGTGFTGELFF.

J is TRBJ2-1 and V is TRBV9; TRBD2 matches 9 bases. Germline assignment: CDR1 SGDLS and CDR2 YYNGEE. There are 16 residues in the CDR3. The ends lost 0 bases at V and 5 bases at J; junction bases unmatched: 6. CDR3 DNA: TGTGCCAGCAGCGTAGTCGTAGCGGGGGATCACAATGAGCAGTTCTTC. Its translation: CASSVVVAGDHNEQFF. Based on the CDR3 plus reference TRBV9 and TRBJ2-1, the full variable domain is DSGVTQTPKHLITATGQRVTLRCSPRSGDLSVYWYQQSLDQGLQFLIQYYNGEERAKGNILERFSAQQFPDLHSELNLSSLELGDSALYFCASSVVVAGDHNEQFFGPGTRLTVL.

The chain joins TRBV30 to TRBJ2-6; the D gene is possibly TRBD1 (7 bases). The length of the CDR3 is 16 residues. Per germline, CDR1 GTSNPN and CDR2 SVGIG (reference sequence). Trimming shortened V by 1 base and J by 8 bases, and 18 bases separated the two germline ends. CDR3 nucleotides: TGTGCCTGGAGTGGACCCGCAGGGGGGCGTACCAACGTCCTGACTTTC. This gives the protein CAWSGPAGGRTNVLTF. Combining the CDR3 with reference TRBV30 and TRBJ2-6 gives the whole variable domain SQTIHQWPATLVQPVGSPLSLECTVEGTSNPNLYWYRQAAGRGLQLLFYSVGIGQISSEVPQNLSASRPQDRQFILSSKKLLLSDSGFYLCAWSGPAGGRTNVLTFGAGSRLTVL.

This clone was observed a few times. The chain carries TRBV24-1 and TRBJ2-5, with D possibly TRBD1 on 5 matching bases. The CDR3 is made up of 15 amino acids. Deletions cut 7 bases from V and 2 bases from J, with 16 bases between. The V gene's germline CDR1 is KGHDR and CDR2 SFDVKD. The CDR3 loop reads CATSFGHSSQETQYF. The CDR3 region has the DNA TGTGCCACCAGCTTTGGACATTCTTCTCAAGAGACCCAGTACTTC.

The CDR3 DNA sequence: TGTGCCAGCAGCTTAGTTGCTAGCGGGACCTCGCCCTACGAGCAGTACTTC. Amino acid sequence: CASSLVASGTSPYEQYF. This chain uses TRBV7-2 with TRBJ2-7; TRBD2 agrees at 9 bases. The CDR3 is made up of 17 amino acids. Germline values: CDR1 SGHTA, CDR2 FQGNSA. The V gene end was trimmed by 1 base and the J gene end by 2 bases; junction bases not matched to a gene: 9.